This T cell receptor (beta chain) was observed in a study of blood T cells in healthy people across ages. Study-wide points: Both higher diversity and more naive CD4+ cells marked long-lived donors when set against aged donors. Per-million-T-cell TCR beta diversity fell roughly linearly with age.

Then a second PCR, running about 6 to 12 cycles, was carried out with a sample-barcoded 5' primer and a J-beta primer mix. MiXCR, applied by TCRdb to the 5' RACE reads, yields one record per CDR3 protein. This repertoire shows approximately 1,100,000 distinct CDR3 sequences, 35% to 55% found once; its top ten account for over 15%. This clonotype was counted between two and nine times. Its antigen is still unknown. The donors, aged 6 to 90, were healthy Caucasians from Russia. Each sample yielded at least 6 micrograms of PBMC total RNA. V shed 2 bases and J shed 5 bases, with 12 bases lying between them. Germline CDR1 and CDR2: SNHLY and FYNNEI. The CDR3 sequence is 14 residues long.

The gene calls are TRBV2 and TRBJ2-5; weak D call: TRBD2 (5 bases). The receptor was isolated from a woman in her fifties or sixties in good health. The material sequenced was blood. CDR3 DNA: TGTGCCAGCAGTGAATCCCCTAGCAGGGAGACCCAGTACTTC. Its translation is CASSESPSRETQYF.